The TCR beta chain under discussion was sequenced for a study of cytomegalovirus exposure and HLA in healthy donors (dated by TCRdb to about 2017). Turning to the overall study: According to an earlier analysis of a few hundred of the donors, 200 million or so T cells yielded roughly 100 million unique TCR beta sequences and about 300 Gb of sequence data. To study patterns of TCR occurrence, a later analysis re-analyzed previously published TCR beta repertoires from 500 to 850 donors and added high-resolution HLA genotyping. Approximately 300 gigabases of sequencing data and 75 million to 85 million unique TCR sequences made up an early release that covered around 640 HLA-typed donors. In addition to the first cohort of approximately 670 subjects, a separate validation cohort of 120 different subjects was used. Of the roughly 400 genotyped donors, 65% to 90% fell in the genetic ancestry cluster associated with self-reported Caucasian donors. The number of donors typed differed by locus, with 629-630 for A, B, C, DRB1 and DQB1, around 520 for DQA1, over 600 for DPA1, and around 460 for DPB1. The study aimed to test whether cataloging public T cell receptors could reveal signatures of past pathogen exposure. All discovery cohort repertoires had been generated on a single sequencing platform. Genome-wide SNP genotypes for about 60% of the roughly 670 donors were used in a later genetic analysis, which treated that subset as a discovery cohort. Four or five DR-DQ haplotypes were handled as single units for association and clustering because linkage in the cohort was strong. Rather than using new phenotypic data, the later analysis identified candidate immune exposures from TCR beta sequences and from how often those sequences occurred across donors. HLA typing covered class I and class II loci at four-digit resolution. On average, around 240,000 unique TCR beta nucleotide sequences were sequenced per donor among some 420 genotyped donors of the cohort, with 15% to 20% of those sequences being non-productive. The T cell repertoires of around 670 subjects were profiled by immunosequencing and related to cytomegalovirus serostatus. To decide whether each TCR beta V gene segment behaved as functional or pseudogenic, an earlier analysis of fewer than 750 of the donors relied on high-throughput TCR beta sequencing. Donor age, sex, ethnicity and CMV serostatus were collected together with the repertoire data. High-throughput TCR immunosequencing, statistical association of individual TCRs with disease status, and machine learning were combined to predict cytomegalovirus infection status. Paper-wide results and their limitations: Roughly uniform sequencing depth across donors was assumed in presence/absence analyses, although this assumption may not hold. In a later genetic analysis, a missense DCLRE1C variant was associated with V-gene and J-gene trimming of TCR beta chains, and the association was replicated in an independent cohort. About 17 rarely observed V segments, including chromosome 9 orphons, were excluded from the earlier analysis of a few hundred of the donors because counts were too low. In a later analysis, most CMV-associated TCR beta chains were found to appear HLA-restricted, with HLA associations seemingly driven largely by CMV exposure. A total of roughly 160 TCR beta chains were listed by the study as associated with cytomegalovirus. In a later genetic analysis, fewer N-insertions in productive TCRs were reported among donors in an Asian-associated ancestry cluster than the 666-donor mean. Immune exposure information for the cohort was limited to CMV serostatus. In a later analysis, HLA-associated TCR beta chains showed more clonal expansion and lower generation probabilities than non-associated chains that were equally common. Because HLA typing was unavailable for some donors at each locus, only the typed subset was used in association tests. It was suggested by the authors that the approach could potentially be generalized to other disease states and immunological phenotypes. In a later analysis, several top co-occurrence clusters were reported to appear linked to parvovirus B19, influenza, CMV and Epstein-Barr virus. In vitro tests confirmed that three of the cytomegalovirus-associated TCR beta chains recognize cytomegalovirus antigens. A further reported finding was that TCR beta sequences accurately predicted the HLA-A and HLA-B alleles for most subjects in the first cohort. Cytomegalovirus status was reported to be diagnosed by the classifier with high specificity and sensitivity in both the original and validation cohorts. Specific HLA alleles were associated with 15,000 to 20,000 TCR beta sequences at a false discovery rate of 0.05 in a later analysis. Assigning TCR associations to individual alleles was difficult when HLA alleles, especially DR and DQ, strongly co-occurred. In a later analysis, TCR association rates were found to vary across HLA loci, with the most associated TCRs seen for DRB1 alleles and the fewest for HLA-C alleles. Correlated functional status among segregating V segments might reflect linkage disequilibrium, but an unknown experimental factor could not be ruled out. This cohort had only TCR beta chains sequenced, and the lack of alpha or paired-chain data limited which features could be detected. Broadly in line with IMGT annotations, most TCR beta V segments showed up in productive rearrangements about 87% or about 30% of the time in an earlier analysis of approximately 640 of the donors. While some public TCRs were present in many individuals, most TCR sequences turned up only very rarely across donors. Some IMGT-functional V segments, including TRBV6-2 and TRBV6-3, could not be told apart with the 87-base-pair reads, so those segments were excluded. The sequencing pipeline was judged likely to have produced a cluster of highly shared sequence variants as a technical artifact.

Counted from cysteine to phenylalanine, this CDR3 has 17 amino acids. The read is trimmed to its CDR3 DNA, 51 bases read in frame from base 1. CDR1 and CDR2, looked up from the germline V gene, are SGHDN and FVKESK. V loses 4 bases at its end and J loses 4 bases; junction bases beyond the gene matches: 9. As concerns this clone: What antigen it recognizes has not been identified. Within one base of it there is no much larger clone, and no base qualities were kept.

Library creation used the immunoSEQ multiplex PCR assay. For the multiplex PCR, a mixture combining 60 forward primers for TCR Vbeta segments and 13 reverse primers for TCR Jbeta segments was used. Amplification of the CDR3 region of rearranged TCR beta genes was performed with a multiplex PCR assay on genomic DNA. Amplified TCR beta libraries were sequenced as 87-base-pair reads on the Illumina HiSeq System. In the original analysis: Across the 500 to 700 repertoires, a later analysis counted 60 million to 90 million unique TCR beta chains, approximately 12 million of which were shared by at least two donors. Raw reads were error-corrected and collapsed into unique sequences by a nearest-neighbor algorithm in which closely related sequences were merged to remove PCR and sequencing errors. Alignment of CDR3 sequences to IMGT reference sequences was used to assign V, D and J gene segments. For a sequence to be retained, a match of at least six nucleotides to both a V gene segment and a J gene segment was required. Rearrangements were classified as productive when the CDR3 lacked stop codons and remained in frame with V and J, and all other rearrangements were classified as non-productive. CDR3 was defined by IMGT convention, running from the second conserved V-encoded cysteine to the conserved J-encoded phenylalanine. The earlier analysis of about 640 of the donors excluded any sequence lacking an unambiguous match to a single V gene segment. In an earlier analysis of a few hundred of the donors, V segments were called functional above 56.7% productive rearrangements and were called segregating when the between-donor standard deviation exceeded 5%. To diagnose cytomegalovirus status from the catalog of TCR beta chain sequences, a statistical classification framework was built. In a later analysis, V and J genes were assigned by comparing TCR nucleotide sequences against IMGT/GENE-DB human TR gene sequences. Using the TCRdist pipeline, a later analysis assigned CDR3 sequences along with most-parsimonious VDJ recombination scenarios. In a later analysis, each TCR beta chain was defined by its CDR3 amino acid sequence together with its V-gene family, and reads lacking a unique V-gene family were excluded. As a way to deal with suspected cross-contamination and a sequencing artifact, a later analysis dropped hundreds of nucleotide sequences that were highly shared and had low generation probability. In a later analysis, a clonal expansion index was calculated for each public chain from normalized within-repertoire ranks of inferred template counts. In a later analysis, generation probabilities were computed with a VDJ recombination model fitted to out-of-frame rearrangements, and the resulting probabilities were checked against IGoR. In a later analysis, TCR-TCR, TCR-HLA and TCR-CMV co-occurrence was scored with hypergeometric tests, and a repertoire-size bias correction was applied to TCR pairs. In a later analysis, false discovery rates were estimated by permuting HLA or CMV assignments 20 times. In a later analysis, co-occurring TCRs were grouped with DBSCAN, and TCRdist sequence similarity was added when clustering was performed within HLA-allele-positive subsets. Co-occurrence clustering excluded repertoires with fewer than 30,000 or more than 120,000 public chains, plus five with anomalous nucleotide sharing. The clones in this table, taken by TCRdb from immuneACCESS, are in-frame only. Not every clone is retained; where verified, under half of the shortfall comes from an unresolved V gene, and the cause of the rest is unknown. The V and J calls and the clone size are those of that table, but D and trimming were determined from the DNA. The sample table holds roughly 130,000 clones, of which 70% to 75% were seen once. About 1.2% of the sample goes to the ten largest clones.

The cohort was made up of approximately 670 healthy bone marrow donors. Cohort members were all nominally healthy when sampled, although unrecorded immune exposures were likely present. The donor tested CMV seronegative and was one of the 352 seronegative cohort members. Each donor provided a peripheral blood sample, and peripheral blood mononuclear cells were used for TCR beta sequencing. The Qiagen DNeasy Blood Extraction Kit was used to extract genomic DNA from the blood cell samples. Rearrangement joined TRBV14 to TRBJ2-3; 12 junctional bases match TRBD2. The clonotype was recovered from a middle-aged woman in good health and CMV-seronegative. Sequences were obtained from PBMCs. The CDR3 in this case is CASSPTSGGTRADTQYF. Read as DNA, the sequence is TGTGCCAGCAGCCCCACTAGCGGGGGGACCAGGGCAGATACGCAGTATTTT.